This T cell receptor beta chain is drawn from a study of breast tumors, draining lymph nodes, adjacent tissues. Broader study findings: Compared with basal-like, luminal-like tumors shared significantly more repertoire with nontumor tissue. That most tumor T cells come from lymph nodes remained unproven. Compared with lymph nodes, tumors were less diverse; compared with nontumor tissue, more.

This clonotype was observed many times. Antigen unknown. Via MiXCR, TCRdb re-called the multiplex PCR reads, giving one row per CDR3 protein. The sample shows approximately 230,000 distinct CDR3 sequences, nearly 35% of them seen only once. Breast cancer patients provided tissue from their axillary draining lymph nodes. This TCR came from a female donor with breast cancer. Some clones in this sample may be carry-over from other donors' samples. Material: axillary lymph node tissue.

The CDR3 region is CASSLVGTGSHEQYF. CDR3 bases: TGTGCCAGCAGCTTAGTGGGGACAGGGTCCCACGAGCAGTACTTC. The V and J genes are TRBV7-2 and TRBJ2-7, with 9 bases fitting TRBD1. Germline V gene data show CDR1 as SGHTA and CDR2 as FQGNSA. This CDR3 is built from 15 residues. Losses at the gene ends were 1 base for V and 5 bases for J; bases not matched to a gene: 6.